The T cell receptor beta chain under discussion was sequenced for a study of T cell repertoires in cytomegalovirus infection. Study-wide background: CMV infection plus the matching HLA type was flagged by public TCR beta signatures.

TCRdb called the reads again in MiXCR, with one record for every CDR3 protein. This table has approximately 590,000 distinct CDR3 sequences, 40% appearing once. In the case of this clonotype: No antigen is known for it.

The receptor was isolated from a human donor in good health (CMV status not recorded). Some clones in this sample may be carry-over from other donors' samples. The sequencing used cultured PBMCs, collected from culture after CMV antigen stimulation.

The CDR3 DNA is TGCAGTGCTAGAGATGGTCGAAGGGCTCAAGAGACCCAGTACTTC. It translates to CSARDGRRAQETQYF. The chain is built from TRBV20-1 and TRBJ2-5; D gene uncertain. Germline CDR1 and CDR2: DFQATT and SNEGSKA (reference sequence). Trimming removed 0 bases at V and 2 bases at J, with 13 bases between. This CDR3 spans 15 amino acids.